This paragraph reports one TCR beta chain. No cognate antigen has been identified for it. No much larger clone is present one base from it, and per-base qualities are unavailable. TCRbeta CDR3 regions were amplified from genomic DNA by means of the immunoSEQ Assay, a bias-controlled multiplex PCR. The original methods were these. The number of nucleated cells in each sample was estimated by amplification of reference gene primers within the assay. Sequence reads were collapsed and filtered to measure the absolute abundance of every unique TCRbeta CDR3 rearrangement. For each sample, productive Simpson clonality was calculated as the square root of Simpson's diversity index across productive rearrangements. TCRdb limited this immuneACCESS table to in-frame rearrangements with V and J called. A share of clones is missing; checked studies link under half to unresolved V genes, and the rest is unexplained. Clonal size and the V and J genes are those of that table, whereas D and trimming came from the DNA. This sample gives about 430,000 clones in total; approximately 87% of them show up just once. The leading ten clones occupy 0.97% of the sample.

These data originate in a study of blood T cell repertoires in COVID-19 (dated by TCRdb to 2020 to 2021). Broadly, across the study: Collaborator samples came from the United States, Italy and Spain and covered acute and convalescent phases of COVID-19. A de-identified subject ID, COVID-19 status, age in years and sex were almost always included in the sample metadata. A freely available public database, intended as a resource for researchers studying the immune response to SARS-CoV-2, is where the repertoires were released. The prospective study material was composed of cDNA or gDNA derived from T cells, B-cell-depleted T cells, or PBMCs. The samples were drawn from two sources: the first 160 participants of the ongoing ImmuneRACE study, and over 950 subjects contributed by 6 global collaborators. Subjects who had been exposed to COVID-19, were actively infected with it, or had recovered from it provided the deeply sampled blood TCRbeta repertoires that made up the dataset. Where available, HLA class I and class II types were obtained from metadata supplied by the sample provider rather than from assay-based typing. What the authors observed across the whole study: How much clinical and demographic metadata was included differed by source and by participant, and the metadata was provided uncurated.

CDR3 length: 15 amino acids, cysteine to phenylalanine. The retained sequence is limited to the CDR3, 45 bases, with the frame set at the first base. CDR1 and CDR2 were assigned from the germline V gene as MDHEN and SYDVKM. V is trimmed back by 2 bases and J by 6 bases, and the junction contains 7 bases that no gene match accounts for. Participants in the prospective study were enrolled through a virtual design, were aged roughly 18 to 100 years, and lived in 20 to 30 United States geographic areas. To assign participants to cohorts, the prospective study relied on clinical history that participants themselves reported in a screening survey and a study questionnaire. Mobile phlebotomists in the prospective study collected whole blood, serum and a nasopharyngeal or oropharyngeal swab from every participant. Additional blood draws and questionnaires over an approximately 2-month period could optionally be provided by prospective study participants. Blood samples from the prospective study were shipped frozen or at room temperature prior to DNA extraction.

The chain uses TRBV28 and TRBJ1-2; TRBD1 aligns with 9 central bases. The source is a woman aged 30 to 39 with acute COVID-19. What was sequenced was PBMCs or T cells enriched from blood (not recorded which). The CDR3 protein sequence reads: CASSLGGQGDHGYTF. The DNA reads as follows: TGTGCCAGCAGTTTAGGGGGACAGGGAGACCATGGCTACACCTTC.